This TCR beta chain was recorded in a study of Tregs in tolerant kidney transplant recipients. Produced via immunoSEQ multiplex PCR; TCRdb's table is partial and in-frame only. The repertoire includes 60,000 to 75,000 clones, 80% to 90% of them detected once, and around 1.9% sits in the top ten. V lost 5 bases and J lost 2, with 4 bases in between. Germline lookup yields CDR1 MNHNS and CDR2 SASEGT. CDR3 size: 11 residues. The chain links TRBV6-1 to TRBJ2-7; D is unresolved. This TCR came from a human donor who received a combined kidney and bone marrow transplant. The input for sequencing was Tregs from blood, taken before the transplant. CDR3 coding DNA: TGTGCCAGCAGTCTAACCTACGAGCAGTACTTC. This gives the protein CASSLTYEQYF.